This paragraph covers one T cell receptor beta chain sequence. V was trimmed by 5 bases and J by 7 bases, leaving 18 bases between them. CDR3 length equals 14 residues. CDR1 LNHDA and CDR2 SQIVND come from the germline V gene (reference sequence). The data are from a study of shared clonotypes between healthy human individuals. Study information: Plates per donor: three CD4 naive, three CD4 memory, two CD8 naive, one CD8 memory.

Method: immunoSEQ multiplex PCR; TCRdb's copy keeps in-frame clones and lacks some. The sample yields about 2.4 million clones, 93% seen once. Specimen: naive CD4+ T cells from PBMCs. Subset: CD45RA+ positively selected. The chain carries TRBV19 and TRBJ2-7, with D tentatively TRBD1 (6 bases). The source of this sequence is a man younger than 30 in good health. Some clones in this sample may be carry-over from other donors' samples. The CDR3 DNA follows: TGTGCCAGTAGTTCCCGACAGGCTCGCTGGGAGCAGTACTTC. Protein product: CASSSRQARWEQYF.